The 21 T cell receptor beta chains reported below all come from one sample, sequenced in a study of human T cells and chemical hapten exposure. The time point denotes: patch test 1, 2 weeks after DPC sensitization. Treatment of the sample: therapeutic diphenylcyclopropenone sensitization with weekly scalp DPC. TCRdb re-called the RACE reads through MiXCR, storing one row per CDR3 protein. The top ten hold 2% to 2.5% of the sample, which has 85,000 to 100,000 distinct CDR3 sequences, around 12% seen once. The specimen comprised whole blood, sampled in connection with sensitization to the hapten diphenylcyclopropenone (DPC). The receptor source for this set is a woman between 40 and 55 years old with alopecia areata. Some clones in this sample may be carry-over from other donors' samples.

This clonotype appeared a few times. J is TRBJ2-7 and V is TRBV18, with 10 bases fitting TRBD1. Germline-derived CDR1 and CDR2 are KGHSH and LQKENI. The CDR3 length is 15 residues. Germline trimming cut 3 bases from V and 2 bases from J; bases unmatched to any gene: 4. CDR3 DNA sequence: TGTGCCAGCTCACCTGCCGGGACAGGGGCCTACGAGCAGTACTTC. Encoded protein: CASSPAGTGAYEQYF. Variable domain in full (rest from reference TRBV18 and TRBJ2-7): NAGVMQNPRHLVRRRGQEARLRCSPMKGHSHVYWYRQLPEEGLKFMVYLQKENIIDESGMPKERFSAEFPKEGPSILRIQQVVRGDSAAYFCASSPAGTGAYEQYFGPGTRLTVT.

This chain connects TRBV18 to TRBJ2-3; D not certain. V was shortened by 5 bases and J by 2 bases, with 11 bases between the two germline ends. The CDR3 covers 14 residues. In germline, CDR1 is KGHSH, CDR2 LQKENI. The CDR3 coding sequence is TGTGCCAGCTCATCGCTAGGGATCACAGATACGCAGTATTTT. It codes for CASSSLGITDTQYF.

In DNA, the CDR3 is TGCAGCGGGTGGGTGAGAGAGACCCAGTACTTC. Its protein is CSGWVRETQYF. The chain links TRBV20-1 to TRBJ2-5, with no clear D. This CDR3 has 11 amino acids. The V gene's germline CDR1 is DFQATT and CDR2 SNEGSKA (reference sequence).

This clonotype was counted at least ten times. CDR3 sequence reads: CASSLTGGGQPQHF. In DNA, the CDR3 is TGTGCCAGCAGTCTGACAGGGGGCGGGCAGCCCCAGCATTTT. The genes are TRBV12-3 or TRBV12-4 and TRBJ1-5; the match to TRBD1 covers 10 bases. This CDR3 comprises 14 residues. The junction had 5 bases not matched to a gene; V was cut back by 5 bases and J by 7 bases.

This clonotype came up a few times. The rearrangement uses TRBV10-3 and TRBJ2-7, with TRBD1 matching over 7 bases. CDR3 length equals 11 residues. Trimming took 7 bases from V and 4 from J; bases not matched to a gene: 1. Germline V CDR1 and CDR2: ENHRY, SYGVKD. CDR3 region: CAITGGYEQYF. In DNA, the CDR3 is TGTGCCATCACAGGGGGATACGAGCAGTACTTC.

This clonotype was detected a few times. This chain uses TRBV29-1 with TRBJ2-3; D not certain. The V gene's germline CDR1 is SQVTM and CDR2 ANQGSEA. The V and J ends lost 7 bases and 4 bases respectively, with 15 bases between them. The CDR3 extends over 13 amino acids. CDR3 region: CSAGQVGADTQYF. The CDR3 coding sequence is TGCAGCGCCGGCCAAGTTGGAGCAGATACGCAGTATTTT.

V usage is TRBV29-1 and J usage is TRBJ1-2, with D possibly matching TRBD1 (5 bases). Germline CDR1 reads SQVTM; CDR2 reads ANQGSEA. V lost 7 bases, J lost 5 bases, and 14 bases lay in between. This CDR3 is 12 amino acids long. As DNA, the CDR3 is TGCAGCGCGGGAGAGAGGGGATATGGCTACACCTTC. Amino acid sequence: CSAGERGYGYTF.

This clonotype was counted a few times. The chain has TRBV2 and TRBJ1-4; the match to TRBD1 covers 8 bases. Losses at the gene ends were 8 bases for V and 8 bases for J; bases not matched to a gene: 7. This CDR3 spans 13 amino acids. CDR1 is SNHLY, CDR2 FYNNEI, per germline. The CDR3 region is CASRTGWAEKLFF. As DNA, the CDR3 is TGTGCCAGCCGGACAGGGTGGGCCGAAAAACTGTTTTTT.

The chain joins TRBV12-3 or TRBV12-4 to TRBJ1-2, with D unresolved. The CDR3 consists of 13 residues. The V and J ends lost 0 bases and 6 bases respectively, with 8 bases between them. The CDR3 region is CASSLAGFDGYTF. The CDR3 DNA is TGTGCCAGCAGTTTAGCAGGGTTTGATGGCTACACCTTC.

V is TRBV7-8 and J is TRBJ2-7; 8 bases line up with TRBD2. J was trimmed by 2 bases and V by 3 bases; bases with no gene match: 9. This CDR3 comprises 16 residues. Looked up from germline, CDR1 is SGHVS and CDR2 is FQNEAQ. The CDR3 nucleotides are TGTGCCAGCAGCTTCGGCGGGGGGCGAGTGACCTACGAGCAGTACTTC. This encodes CASSFGGGRVTYEQYF.

This clonotype was counted a few times. The chain employs TRBV20-1 and TRBJ2-3; 8 bases agree with TRBD2. The V segment lost 3 bases and the J segment 4 bases; nucleotides outside the gene matches: 9. CDR1 DFQATT and CDR2 SNEGSKA come from the germline V gene (reference sequence). The CDR3 is 15 amino acids. The CDR3 loop is CSASRAAGDADTQYF. The CDR3 DNA is TGCAGTGCTAGCCGAGCAGCGGGAGACGCAGATACGCAGTATTTT.

This clonotype showed up just a few times. The CDR3 sequence is CASRRGTSGTGELFF. The DNA for the CDR3 is TGTGCCAGCAGAAGAGGGACCTCTGGGACCGGGGAGCTGTTTTTT. The gene calls are TRBV6-1 and TRBJ2-2; D is perhaps TRBD1 or TRBD2 (5 bases each). Germline assignment: CDR1 MNHNS and CDR2 SASEGT. CDR3 length: 15 amino acids. With 6 bases removed from V and 5 bases from J, the gap between germline ends came to 16 bases.

This clonotype was seen repeatedly, ten times or more. This chain connects TRBV29-1 to TRBJ2-5; D ambiguous. V dropped 2 bases and J dropped 1 base, with 5 bases sitting between them. The CDR3 has 12 amino acids. Germline values: CDR1 SQVTM, CDR2 ANQGSEA. The CDR3 nucleotides read TGCAGCGTTGAACAGTCCCAAGAGACCCAGTACTTC. This codes for CSVEQSQETQYF.

The genes are TRBV6-2 or TRBV6-3 and TRBJ2-7; D possibly corresponds to TRBD2 (5 bases). The CDR3 loop spans 15 amino acids. The germline V and J ends were trimmed by 7 bases and 0 bases, with 16 bases remaining between them. Germline CDR1 and CDR2: MNHEY and SVGEGT. The CDR3 reads CASTHGRLASYEQYF. The CDR3 coding sequence is TGTGCCAGCACCCACGGCCGGCTAGCCTCCTACGAGCAGTACTTC.

V usage is TRBV1 and J usage is TRBJ1-5. TRBV1 is a listed pseudogene. This CDR3 comprises 17 residues. For the CDR3, the DNA is TGCACCAGCAGAGGCAGGTCGACCCAGCCTGGCAATCAGCCCCAGCATTTT. Encoded protein: CTSRGRSTQPGNQPQHF.

This clonotype was seen at least ten times. V is TRBV7-8 and J is TRBJ1-4, with D unclear. Germline assignment: CDR1 SGHVS and CDR2 FQNEAQ. Deletions cut 5 bases from V and 1 base from J, with 8 bases between. CDR3 length: 14 amino acids. CDR3 protein: CASSPGRTNEKLFF. The CDR3 nucleotides read TGTGCCAGCAGCCCCGGGAGAACTAATGAAAAACTGTTTTTT.

This clonotype was recorded a few times. This rearrangement joins TRBV7-9 to TRBJ2-5, with D perhaps being TRBD1 or TRBD2 (5 bases each). Germline CDR1 and CDR2: SEHNR and FQNEAQ (reference sequence). V shed 6 bases and J shed 5 bases, with 16 bases lying between them. CDR3 length: 14 amino acids. In DNA form, the CDR3 reads TGTGCCAGCAGAGGGACGGAGCTGGGTGAGACCCAGTACTTC. It translates to CASRGTELGETQYF.

There are a few counts of this clonotype. The CDR3 protein is CASSSYSGRAQFGLQYF. The CDR3 coding sequence is TGTGCCAGCAGCTCTTATAGCGGGAGGGCACAGTTTGGGTTGCAGTATTTT. The chain links TRBV5-6 to TRBJ2-3; 11 bases are shared with TRBD2. Trimming cost V 3 bases and J 11 bases; bases outside gene matches: 17. The CDR3 is 17 amino acids. The germline gives CDR1 SGHDT, CDR2 YYEEEE.

This clonotype has a count of ten or more. V gene TRBV14 combines with J gene TRBJ2-3, with D hard to call. The V gene lost 0 bases and the J gene lost 3 bases, with 7 bases spanning the gap. The germline gives CDR1 SGHDN, CDR2 FVKESK. CDR3 length: 14 amino acids. CDR3 in DNA: TGTGCCAGCAGCCAAGACGTCGTTACAGATACGCAGTATTTT. Translating gives CASSQDVVTDTQYF.

In this sample, this clonotype turned up many times. J is TRBJ2-5 and V is TRBV19; D uncertain. Germline V lookup: CDR1 LNHDA, CDR2 SQIVND (reference sequence). CDR3 length equals 14 residues. The V end was cut by 3 bases, the J end by 2 bases, with 10 bases between. The CDR3 sequence: CASSIVGLQETQYF. CDR3 DNA sequence: TGTGCCAGTAGTATTGTCGGCTTACAAGAGACCCAGTACTTC. The full variable domain, in which reference TRBV19 and TRBJ2-5 provide the parts outside the CDR3, is DGGITQSPKYLFRKEGQNVTLSCEQNLNHDAMYWYRQDPGQGLRLIYYSQIVNDFQKGDIAEGYSVSREKKESFPLTVTSAQKNPTAFYLCASSIVGLQETQYFGPGTRLLVL.

This clonotype appeared a few times. The chain combines TRBV10-3 with TRBJ2-7, with unresolved D. The V gene lost 8 bases and the J gene lost 0 bases, with 11 bases spanning the gap. The CDR3 is made up of 13 amino acids. From germline, CDR1 is ENHRY and CDR2 SYGVKD. CDR3 region: CAIGIDSSYEQYF. Written as DNA, the CDR3 is TGTGCCATCGGAATCGATAGCTCCTACGAGCAGTACTTC.